The TCR beta chain under discussion was sequenced for a study of blood T cell repertoires in COVID-19. This clone was counted once. TCRdb keeps only in-frame clones here, not all; method: immunoSEQ multiplex PCR. The table records some 300,000 clones, approximately 89% of them present only once. This receptor was obtained from a woman aged 45 to 65 who had been exposed to COVID-19. Sequenced input: PBMCs or T cells enriched from blood (not recorded which).

The CDR3: CASSQTVRSFTGELFF. DNA of the CDR3: TGTGCCAGCAGCCAGACAGTCCGATCCTTCACCGGGGAGCTGTTTTTT. The chain recombines TRBV7-9 with TRBJ2-2; D may be TRBD1 (5 bases). Germline V CDR1 and CDR2: SEHNR, FQNEAQ (reference sequence). The CDR3 is 16 residues long. The germline V and J ends were trimmed by 5 bases and 4 bases, with 17 bases remaining between them. Full variable domain (outside the CDR3, taken from reference TRBV7-9 and TRBJ2-2): DTGVSQNPRHKITKRGQNVTFRCDPISEHNRLYWYRQTLGQGPEFLTYFQNEAQLEKSRLLSDRFSAERPKGSFSTLEIQRTEQGDSAMYLCASSQTVRSFTGELFFGEGSRLTVL.